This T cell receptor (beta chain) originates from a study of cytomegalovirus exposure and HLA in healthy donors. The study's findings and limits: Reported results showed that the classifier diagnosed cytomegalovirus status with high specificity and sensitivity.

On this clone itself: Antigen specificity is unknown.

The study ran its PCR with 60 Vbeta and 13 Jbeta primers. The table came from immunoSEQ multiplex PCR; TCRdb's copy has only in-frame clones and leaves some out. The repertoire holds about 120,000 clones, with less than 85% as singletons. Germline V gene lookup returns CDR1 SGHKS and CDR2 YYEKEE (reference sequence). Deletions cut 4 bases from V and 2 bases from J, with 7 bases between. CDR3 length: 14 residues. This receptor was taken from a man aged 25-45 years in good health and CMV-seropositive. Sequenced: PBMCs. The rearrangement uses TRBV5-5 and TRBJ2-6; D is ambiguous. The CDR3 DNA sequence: TGTGCCAGCAGCGCGGCAGCTGGGGCCAACGTCCTGACTTTC. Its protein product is CASSAAAGANVLTF. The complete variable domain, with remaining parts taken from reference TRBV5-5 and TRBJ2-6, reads DAGVTQSPTHLIKTRGQQVTLRCSPISGHKSVSWYQQVLGQGPQFIFQYYEKEERGRGNFPDRFSARQFPNYSSELNVNALLLGDSALYLCASSAAAGANVLTFGAGSRLTVL.